The 3 T cell receptor beta chains in this list originate from one sample, sequenced in a study of identical twins (dated by TCRdb to 2016 to 2018). Libraries were constructed by 5' RACE. TCRdb lists the instrument as Illumina HiSeq 2000. The public reads were run again by TCRdb, first through fastp at Q25 and then through MiXCR, and only productive beta chains were kept. A single entry per CDR3 protein holds the most common genes and DNA from its merged rows. This sample gives around 680,000 distinct CDR3 sequences in total; around 8.6% of them show up just once. 0.8% to 1% of the sample is in the top ten clones. Another study also made use of these data, one on yellow fever vaccine responses in identical twins.

The sequenced sample consisted of PBMCs. All receptors derive from a woman aged 18-29 years in good health.

This clonotype was recorded at least ten times. The CDR3 is CASSLGGGELFF. CDR3 sequence (DNA): TGTGCCAGCAGTTTGGGTGGCGGGGAGCTGTTTTTT. The chain joins TRBV12-3 or TRBV12-4 to TRBJ2-2; D not resolved. V lost 3 bases, J lost 7 bases, and 6 bases lay in between. CDR3 length equals 12 residues.

This clonotype was seen ten or more times. V and J are TRBV15 and TRBJ2-1; D is uncertain. There are 13 residues in the CDR3. Looked up from germline, CDR1 is LNHNV and CDR2 is YYDKDF (reference sequence). Trimming removed 1 base from V and 7 bases from J, with 8 bases in between. The CDR3 DNA reads TGTGCCACCAGCAGAGGTGCTGAGAATGAGCAGTTCTTC. This sequence encodes CATSRGAENEQFF.

Remarks on this clonotype: Relative to the germline gene, one junction end is altered; a read error may explain this. This rearrangement joins TRBV6-5 to TRBJ2-1; D uncertain. CDR3 length: 15 amino acids. Germline V gives CDR1 MNHEY, CDR2 SVGAGI. The chain's CDR3 is CASCYLVSVNNEQFF. In DNA form, the CDR3 reads TGTGCCAGCTGTTACCTAGTTTCGGTCAACAATGAGCAGTTCTTC.